One and the same sample provided the 12 T cell receptor beta chains below, sequenced in a study of neurological immune-mediated disorders. TCRdb recomputed calls from the 5' RACE reads with MiXCR, one row per CDR3 protein. The sample contains 50,000 or so distinct CDR3 sequences, roughly 3.5% of which appear only once. The sample was PBMCs. The receptor set was obtained from a young man with multiple sclerosis.

This clonotype showed up many times. The rearrangement uses TRBV7-2 and TRBJ1-4; D is undetermined. This CDR3 has 15 amino acids. Trimming took off 4 bases at V and 7 bases at J, with 16 bases between the two ends. Per the germline V gene, CDR1 is SGHTA and CDR2 is FQGNSA. The CDR3 coding sequence is TGTGCCAGCAGCTACCGGGCCGGGAGCTCTGAAAAACTGTTTTTT. It specifies CASSYRAGSSEKLFF.

This clonotype has at least ten counts. This sequence joins TRBV9 and TRBJ2-5, with D uncertain. The CDR3 is 13 residues long. V was cut by 4 bases and J by 1 base, with 8 bases left in between. From germline, CDR1 is SGDLS and CDR2 YYNGEE. As DNA, the CDR3 is TGTGCCAGCAGCCCCCCGGGCCAAGAGACCCAGTACTTC. This gives the protein CASSPPGQETQYF.

This clonotype has ten or more counts. The V gene is TRBV5-1, the J gene TRBJ2-1; tentatively, D is TRBD2 (5 bases). This CDR3 is 14 amino acids long. The V and J ends lost 4 bases and 2 bases respectively, with 10 bases between them. Germline values: CDR1 SGHRS, CDR2 YFSETQ. CDR3 loop: CASSLREPYNEQFF. In DNA form, the CDR3 reads TGCGCCAGCAGCCTGAGGGAGCCCTACAATGAGCAGTTCTTC.

Ten or more counts support this clonotype. J is TRBJ2-1 and V is TRBV12-3 or TRBV12-4; D is perhaps TRBD2 (5 bases). This CDR3 has 11 amino acids. Trimming left V 2 bases short and J 10 bases short, with 6 bases between. The CDR3 sequence is CASSLRGEQFF. The DNA of the CDR3 is TGTGCCAGCAGTTTACGGGGAGAGCAGTTCTTC.

In its sample, this clonotype was seen a few times. The gene calls are TRBV6-2 or TRBV6-3 and TRBJ2-7, with TRBD2 identical over 10 bases. The germline V gene encodes CDR1 MNHEY and CDR2 SVGEGT. The CDR3 has 17 amino acids. V lost 3 bases and J lost 5; bases outside the gene matches: 13. The CDR3 sequence: CASSYNPWLAGENEQYF. CDR3 nucleotides: TGTGCCAGCAGTTATAACCCATGGCTAGCGGGAGAGAACGAGCAGTACTTC.

The chain joins TRBV7-2 to TRBJ2-5, with D unresolved. The germline V and J ends were trimmed by 2 bases and 2 bases, with 6 bases remaining between them. Germline assignment: CDR1 SGHTA and CDR2 FQGNSA. The CDR3 is 13 amino acids. CDR3 residues: CASSLSFQETQYF. In DNA, the CDR3 is TGTGCCAGCAGCTTATCCTTTCAAGAGACCCAGTACTTC.

This clonotype appeared many times. The chain has TRBV20-1 and TRBJ2-3, with TRBD2 matching 10 bases. Germline V lookup: CDR1 DFQATT, CDR2 SNEGSKA (reference sequence). The V gene end was trimmed by 3 bases and the J gene end by 2 bases; junction bases not matched to a gene: 5. The CDR3 is 15 residues long. CDR3: CSASRTSGDTDTQYF. The CDR3 DNA is TGCAGTGCTAGTCGCACTAGCGGGGACACAGATACGCAGTATTTT.

This clonotype was observed at least ten times. This chain uses TRBV7-9 with TRBJ2-5; D not resolved. Germline CDR1 and CDR2: SEHNR and FQNEAQ (reference sequence). Trimming shortened V by 5 bases and J by 0 bases, and 7 bases separated the two germline ends. The CDR3 is made up of 13 amino acids. The CDR3 reads CASSLTYQETQYF. The CDR3 nucleotides read TGTGCCAGCAGCCTGACGTACCAAGAGACCCAGTACTTC.

This clonotype has ten or more counts. V gene TRBV4-1 combines with J gene TRBJ2-7; weak D call: TRBD1 (6 bases). Germline V gene data show CDR1 as MGHRA and CDR2 as YSYEKL. V was cut by 8 bases and J by 1 base, with 12 bases left in between. This CDR3 is 13 amino acids long. The CDR3 region is CASRDTASYEQYF. Here the CDR3 DNA reads TGCGCCAGCCGGGACACCGCTTCCTACGAGCAGTACTTC.

This clonotype was seen ten or more times. The V call is TRBV9, the J call TRBJ2-3; 11 bases match TRBD1. The V segment lost 0 bases and the J segment 4 bases; nucleotides outside the gene matches: 7. Germline V lookup: CDR1 SGDLS, CDR2 YYNGEE. This CDR3 has 17 amino acids. This CDR3 reads CASSVGLRTGGPDTQYF. The CDR3 nucleotides are TGTGCCAGCAGCGTAGGTCTGAGGACAGGGGGCCCAGATACGCAGTATTTT.

The table lists this clonotype with many counts. The V gene is TRBV4-1, the J gene TRBJ2-7, with D perhaps being TRBD1 or TRBD2 (5 bases each). V was shortened by 1 base and J by 4 bases, with 14 bases between the two germline ends. Per germline, CDR1 MGHRA and CDR2 YSYEKL. This CDR3 has 15 amino acids. DNA of the CDR3: TGCGCCAGCAGCCAAGCCCGGGGCCCCGGGTACGAGCAGTACTTC. This translates into CASSQARGPGYEQYF.

This clonotype occurred many times. This sequence joins TRBV7-3 and TRBJ2-1, with 13 bases matching TRBD2. Unmatched junction bases numbered 6, after V lost 5 bases and J lost 5 bases. In germline, CDR1 is SGHTA, CDR2 FQGTGA. The CDR3 covers 16 residues. Here the CDR3 reads CASSAQLAGGNNEQFF. In DNA form, the CDR3 reads TGTGCCAGCAGCGCCCAACTAGCGGGGGGGAACAATGAGCAGTTCTTC.